This TCR beta chain was identified during a study of Ad26.COV2.S vaccination and SARS-CoV-2 variants. Points from the study as a whole: Vaccinated individuals (as opposed to placebo recipients) had higher spike-specific TCR breadth.

Treatment indicated: 15 to 20 received Ad26.COV2.S at low or high dose, single or two shots; 5 received placebo; per-sample allocation not given. The samples were gathered on day 63 after the first injection of vaccine or placebo. Profiled with immunoSEQ multiplex PCR; TCRdb holds only in-frame clones, not every one. The repertoire holds 350,000 to 500,000 clones, with around 90% as singletons. This CDR3 is 12 amino acids long. CDR1 SGHAT and CDR2 FQDESV come from the germline V gene (reference sequence). V lost 5 bases and J 6 bases, leaving 9 bases between the germline ends. Remarks on this clone: Its target is unknown.

This TCR derives from a person between 18 and 65 years old who received the Ad26.COV2.S COVID-19 vaccine or a placebo. The sample here was peripheral blood, taken in a trial of Ad26.COV2.S vaccine versus placebo. The chain recombines TRBV11-1 with TRBJ2-3; D is unclear. CDR3 DNA: TGTGCCAGCAGCCAGCTCCCTGATACGCAGTATTTT. As protein: CASSQLPDTQYF.